The T cell receptor (beta chain) under discussion was sequenced for a study of T cells in Graves' hyperthyroidism and ophthalmopathy. General study points: Using 13 V-J features, a model discriminated ophthalmopathy from stable hyperthyroidism.

RNA transcripts yielded amplified TCR beta CDR3 regions. With the HTBI primer set, the TCR CDR3 went through a first round of RT-PCR. One entry per CDR3 protein results from TCRdb running MiXCR on the multiplex PCR reads. The sample holds fewer than 400,000 distinct CDR3 sequences, over 11% seen once. This clonotype was recorded only once. The antigen remains undetermined. Germline V CDR1 and CDR2: PRHDT, FYEKMQ (reference sequence). This CDR3 comprises 17 residues. Losses at the gene ends were 5 bases for V and 3 bases for J; bases not matched to a gene: 12. The sequence came from a man aged 50 to 59 with Graves' ophthalmopathy. The genes are TRBV13 and TRBJ2-3, with 9 bases matching TRBD2. Specimen: blood. The CDR3 region has the DNA TGTGCCAGCAGCCCCCTGTGGCGGGAGGGCCAGACAGATACGCAGTATTTT. Protein sequence: CASSPLWREGQTDTQYF.